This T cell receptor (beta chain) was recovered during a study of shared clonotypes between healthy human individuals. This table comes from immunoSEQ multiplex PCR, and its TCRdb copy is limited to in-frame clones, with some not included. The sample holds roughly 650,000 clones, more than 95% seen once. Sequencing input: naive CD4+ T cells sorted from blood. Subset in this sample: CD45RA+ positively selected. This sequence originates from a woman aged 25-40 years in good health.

CDR3 in DNA: TGTGCCAGCAGTTTATTCTGGGACAGGGGCTACAATGAGCAGTTCTTC. This sequence encodes CASSLFWDRGYNEQFF. The rearrangement links TRBV28 to TRBJ2-1, with 10 nucleotides matching TRBD1. CDR3 length equals 16 residues. J was trimmed by 3 bases and V by 1 base; bases with no gene match: 3. The germline V gene encodes CDR1 MDHEN and CDR2 SYDVKM.